These 17 T cell receptor beta chains share one sample of origin, sequenced in a study of cytomegalovirus exposure and HLA in healthy donors. 13 Jbeta primers and 60 Vbeta primers were used for the PCR. Profiling relied on immunoSEQ multiplex PCR, and the TCRdb table lists in-frame clones only, not all of them. The sample lists under 200,000 clones, about three quarters occurring once. Sequenced: PBMCs. The source is a female donor in good health and CMV-seronegative.

The V and J genes are TRBV19 and TRBJ2-7; the match to TRBD2 covers 8 bases. Trimming cost V 3 bases and J 2 bases; bases outside gene matches: 6. This CDR3 comprises 15 residues. Per germline, CDR1 LNHDA and CDR2 SQIVND (reference sequence). The CDR3 DNA sequence: TGTGCCAGTAGTATTACTAGCGGCCTAGCCTACGAGCAGTACTTC. This sequence encodes CASSITSGLAYEQYF. The whole variable domain, remainder taken from reference TRBV19 and TRBJ2-7, is DGGITQSPKYLFRKEGQNVTLSCEQNLNHDAMYWYRQDPGQGLRLIYYSQIVNDFQKGDIAEGYSVSREKKESFPLTVTSAQKNPTAFYLCASSITSGLAYEQYFGPGTRLTVT.

This clone came up once. The chain carries TRBV5-1 and TRBJ2-3, with 8 bases lining up with TRBD2. The CDR3 is made up of 18 amino acids. After removal of 4 bases from V and 2 bases from J, the junction contained 15 bases not matched to a gene. Germline assignment: CDR1 SGHRS and CDR2 YFSETQ. In DNA, the CDR3 is TGCGCCAGCAGCCTGAAAAATTATAGCGGGGCCAACACAGATACGCAGTATTTT. Translated: CASSLKNYSGANTDTQYF.

This rearrangement joins TRBV27 to TRBJ2-6; D might be TRBD2 (5 bases). The length of the CDR3 is 20 residues. The V and J ends lost 0 bases and 0 bases respectively, with 18 bases between them. Germline CDR1 reads MNHEY; CDR2 reads SMNVEV (reference sequence). The chain's CDR3 is CASSLSPPAEAASGANVLTF. DNA of the CDR3: TGTGCCAGCAGTTTATCCCCCCCTGCCGAAGCGGCCTCTGGGGCCAACGTCCTGACTTTC. The full variable domain, completed using reference TRBV27 and TRBJ2-6, is EAQVTQNPRYLITVTGKKLTVTCSQNMNHEYMSWYRQDPGLGLRQIYYSMNVEVTDKGDVPEGYKVSRKEKRNFPLILESPSPNQTSLYFCASSLSPPAEAASGANVLTFGAGSRLTVL.

This clone was picked up a small number of times. The DNA of the CDR3 is TGCAGCGTTGGAGGGAGGGCCGTAGATACGCAGTATTTT. Amino acid sequence: CSVGGRAVDTQYF. V is TRBV29-1 and J is TRBJ2-3; 7 positions agree with TRBD2. The CDR3 extends over 13 amino acids. Germline trimming cut 4 bases from V and 5 bases from J; bases unmatched to any gene: 6. Germline loops: CDR1 SQVTM, CDR2 ANQGSEA.

The V and J genes are TRBV4-3 and TRBJ2-2, with 7 bases matching TRBD1. Per germline, CDR1 LGHNA and CDR2 YSLEER. This CDR3 region has 16 residues. The V gene end was trimmed by 4 bases and the J gene end by 1 base; junction bases not matched to a gene: 6. Written as DNA, the CDR3 is TGCGCCAGCAGCCGACAGGGAGTTGGGAACACCGGGGAGCTGTTTTTT. Translated: CASSRQGVGNTGELFF.

This clone has only a few counts. The chain combines TRBV5-1 with TRBJ2-1, with a weak D call TRBD1 (5 bases). The ends were cut back, 1 base at V and 0 bases at J, with 23 bases in the middle. Germline V gives CDR1 SGHRS, CDR2 YFSETQ. The CDR3 is made up of 20 amino acids. The CDR3 here is CASSLFVFDTGPSSYNEQFF. The CDR3 nucleotides read TGCGCCAGCAGCTTGTTCGTGTTCGATACAGGCCCGAGCTCCTACAATGAGCAGTTCTTC.

The gene calls are TRBV9 and TRBJ2-3, with 15 bases that match TRBD2. The CDR3 spans 19 residues. Germline CDR1 SGDLS, CDR2 YYNGEE. The V and J ends lost 4 bases and 0 bases, in that order; junction bases with no gene match: 9. The CDR3: CASSIGLAGGPGSTDTQYF. In DNA form, the CDR3 reads TGTGCCAGCAGCATCGGACTAGCGGGGGGGCCCGGGAGCACAGATACGCAGTATTTT.

The chain employs TRBV7-8 and TRBJ2-3; the match to TRBD1 covers 11 bases. This CDR3 region has 18 residues. The ends lost 4 bases at V and 4 bases at J; junction bases unmatched: 13. CDR1 and CDR2 from the germline V gene are SGHVS and FQNEAQ. The CDR3 is CASSWRRGDRGAPDTQYF. In nucleotides, the CDR3 is TGTGCCAGCAGCTGGAGAAGGGGGGACAGGGGGGCCCCAGATACGCAGTATTTT.

V gene TRBV30 combines with J gene TRBJ1-4; 7 positions match TRBD1. Germline trimming cut 4 bases from V and 0 bases from J; bases unmatched to any gene: 14. This CDR3 comprises 18 residues. In germline, CDR1 is GTSNPN, CDR2 SVGIG (reference sequence). The CDR3 region has the DNA TGTGCCTGGAATCGGGACAGTTCAAGACCTCCAACTAATGAAAAACTGTTTTTT. It is translated as CAWNRDSSRPPTNEKLFF.

The chain is built from TRBV7-8 and TRBJ1-1; TRBD1 matches at 8 bases. The length of the CDR3 is 14 residues. Germline CDR1 SGHVS, CDR2 FQNEAQ. J gave up 4 bases and V 5 bases, and 6 bases lay outside the gene matches. The CDR3 spells CASSADRVGTEAFF. In DNA, the CDR3 is TGTGCCAGCAGCGCGGACAGGGTGGGCACTGAAGCTTTCTTT. Supplemented by reference TRBV7-8 and TRBJ1-1, the full variable domain reads GAGVSQSPRYKVAKRGQDVALRCDPISGHVSLFWYQQALGQGPEFLTYFQNEAQLDKSGLPSDRFFAERPEGSVSTLKIQRTQQEDSAVYLCASSADRVGTEAFFGQGTRLTVV.

The chain joins TRBV30 to TRBJ1-1, with D possibly being TRBD1 (5 bases). This CDR3 has 15 residues. Trimming shortened V by 0 bases and J by 3 bases, and 14 bases separated the two germline ends. The germline V gene has CDR1 GTSNPN and CDR2 SVGIG (reference sequence). The CDR3 region has the DNA TGTGCCTGGAGTGTGCTTCCCAGGGTGGACACTGAAGCTTTCTTT. It is translated as CAWSVLPRVDTEAFF.

The V call is TRBV5-8, the J call TRBJ2-5; D might be TRBD2 (6 bases). The CDR3 covers 14 residues. V gave up 0 bases and J gave up 13 bases, with 19 bases separating them. Germline CDR1 is SGHTS and CDR2 is YDEGEE. The DNA for the CDR3 is TGTGCCAGCAGCTTGGTCGGGACTGGGTGGGCGTCGTACTTC. This translates into CASSLVGTGWASYF.

V and J are TRBV19 and TRBJ2-1; TRBD2 aligns across 13 bases. The CDR3 runs to 15 residues. Germline V gene sequence: CDR1 LNHDA, CDR2 SQIVND (reference sequence). Germline trimming cut 7 bases from V and 5 bases from J; bases unmatched to any gene: 5. The CDR3 DNA sequence: TGTGCCAGTACAAAAGGGACTAGCGGGAACAATGAGCAGTTCTTC. It codes for CASTKGTSGNNEQFF.

This clone was seen only once. This rearrangement joins TRBV19 to TRBJ1-2; TRBD1 aligns across 10 bases. The CDR3 covers 16 residues. V gave up 4 bases and J gave up 4 bases; unmatched junction bases: 9. CDR1 is LNHDA, CDR2 SQIVND, per germline (reference sequence). CDR3 in DNA: TGTGCCAGTAGTAGAATAGGGACAGGGGCCTCCTATGGCTACACCTTC. It is translated as CASSRIGTGASYGYTF.

The chain carries TRBV2 and TRBJ2-7; unclear D gene. Per the germline V gene, CDR1 is SNHLY and CDR2 is FYNNEI. The CDR3 loop spans 11 amino acids. V lost 8 bases to trimming and J lost 3 bases, with 8 bases between them. This CDR3 reads CASGSVYEQYF. In DNA, the CDR3 is TGTGCCAGCGGTAGTGTCTACGAGCAGTACTTC. The complete variable domain, with remaining parts taken from reference TRBV2 and TRBJ2-7, reads EPEVTQTPSHQVTQMGQEVILRCVPISNHLYFYWYRQILGQKVEFLVSFYNNEISEKSEIFDDQFSVERPDGSNFTLKIRSTKLEDSAMYFCASGSVYEQYFGPGTRLTVT.

The chain carries TRBV18 and TRBJ1-4; D unclear. V shed 1 base and J shed 10 bases, with 7 bases lying between them. Germline V gene data show CDR1 as KGHSH and CDR2 as LQKENI. The CDR3 sequence is 12 residues long. CDR3 sequence (DNA): TGTGCCAGCTCACCACGGGAGGGAAAACTGTTTTTT. Protein sequence: CASSPREGKLFF. Filled out from reference TRBV18 and TRBJ1-4, the complete variable domain reads NAGVMQNPRHLVRRRGQEARLRCSPMKGHSHVYWYRQLPEEGLKFMVYLQKENIIDESGMPKERFSAEFPKEGPSILRIQQVVRGDSAAYFCASSPREGKLFFGSGTQLSVL.

The J gene is TRBJ2-7, the V gene TRBV29-1; D uncertain. Trimming shortened V by 5 bases and J by 0 bases, and 11 bases separated the two germline ends. CDR3 length: 13 residues. The germline gives CDR1 SQVTM, CDR2 ANQGSEA. The CDR3 nucleotides are TGCAGCGTTCACACGCTTCACTCCTACGAGCAGTACTTC. It encodes CSVHTLHSYEQYF.